The T cell receptor beta chain described here comes from a study of T cell clonotyping in hematopoietic cell transplantation. In the case of this clone: No antigen is known for it.

Trimming removed 8 bases from V and 4 bases from J, with 15 bases in between. Germline loops: CDR1 SGHTA, CDR2 FQGTGA. The CDR3 has 15 amino acids. Whole-study results and caveats: Cells were unsorted, so CD4 and CD8 contributions were not separated.

Repertoires were generated with immunoSEQ multiplex PCR, while TCRdb's copy carries only in-frame clones and drops some. This table holds 12,000 or so clones, roughly nine tenths found once. Sequencing was performed on peripheral blood mononuclear cells. The rearrangement uses TRBV7-3 and TRBJ1-6; a possible D gene is TRBD1 (6 bases). The sequence came from a human donor who either received an allogeneic hematopoietic cell transplant for a myeloid malignancy or was a related donor (not recorded which). Some clones in this sample may be carry-over from other donors' samples. The CDR3 spells CASQQGRGYNSPLHF. CDR3 in DNA: TGTGCCAGCCAACAGGGACGTGGGTATAATTCACCCCTCCACTTT.